This passage covers 21 T cell receptor beta chains from one sample sequenced in a study of early T cells in non-severe SARS-CoV-2 infection. Using its own MiXCR run on the 5' RACE reads, TCRdb lists one record per CDR3 protein. The table records 75,000 to 100,000 distinct CDR3 sequences, 14% to 15% of them present only once. The sequencing input was whole blood. The receptors stem from an adult who was a healthcare worker with PCR-confirmed SARS-CoV-2 infection or an uninfected control (not recorded which).

This clonotype was seen more than once but under ten times. The chain is built from TRBV18 and TRBJ2-5; 8 bases match TRBD1. V dropped 4 bases and J dropped 4; count of bases not matched to a gene: 11. In germline, CDR1 is KGHSH, CDR2 LQKENI. There are 16 residues in the CDR3. DNA for the CDR3: TGTGCCAGCTCACGGGAGCAACATACAGGGGGAGAGACCCAGTACTTC. Its protein product is CASSREQHTGGETQYF.

This chain uses TRBV4-1 with TRBJ2-7; D possibly uses TRBD1 or TRBD2 (5 bases each). CDR1 is MGHRA, CDR2 YSYEKL, per germline. The V and J ends lost 0 bases and 4 bases respectively, with 16 bases between them. The CDR3 spans 16 residues. CDR3 nucleotides: TGCGCCAGCAGCCAAGAAAAAAGGGACCGGGTTTACGAGCAGTACGTC. This sequence encodes CASSQEKRDRVYEQYV.

This chain joins TRBV12-3 or TRBV12-4 and TRBJ2-5; 9 bases line up with TRBD2. This CDR3 is built from 16 residues. The trim removed 6 bases at V and 4 bases at J, leaving 12 bases unmatched. The CDR3 loop reads CASRREPSGIVETQYF. The CDR3 DNA reads TGTGCCAGCAGGAGAGAGCCTAGCGGGATCGTAGAGACCCAGTACTTC.

This CDR3 reads CASRDTSLSPGTGELFF. Here the CDR3 DNA reads TGTGCCAGCAGGGATACTAGCTTATCACCGGGCACCGGGGAGCTGTTTTTT. This chain connects TRBV3-1 to TRBJ2-2, with TRBD2 as a possible D gene (6 bases). CDR1 LGHDT and CDR2 YNNKEL come from the germline V gene (reference sequence). Trimming removed 6 bases at V and 4 bases at J, with 21 bases between. CDR3 length: 17 residues.

V gene TRBV12-3 or TRBV12-4 combines with J gene TRBJ2-1, with 10 bases identical to TRBD2. Losses at the gene ends were 5 bases for V and 7 bases for J; bases not matched to a gene: 5. CDR3 length equals 14 residues. The CDR3 is CASSETSGVNEQFF. DNA of the CDR3: TGTGCCAGCAGTGAAACTAGCGGGGTAAATGAGCAGTTCTTC.

This chain uses TRBV5-1 with TRBJ2-3, with 8 bases matching TRBD2. This CDR3 has 16 amino acids. Germline CDR1 and CDR2: SGHRS and YFSETQ. The trim removed 5 bases at V and 2 bases at J, leaving 10 bases unmatched. The DNA for the CDR3 is TGCGCCAGCAGATTACGAGCGGGGGCCCTCACAGATACGCAGTATTTT. Its protein is CASRLRAGALTDTQYF.

This clonotype turned up a few times. The chain couples TRBV27 to TRBJ1-2; D is unclear. Per the germline V gene, CDR1 is MNHEY and CDR2 is SMNVEV (reference sequence). V was pared by 5 bases and J by 8 bases, with 15 bases between. The CDR3 is 13 amino acids. This CDR3 is CASSPNQRAGYTF. The CDR3 nucleotides are TGTGCCAGCAGTCCTAACCAACGGGCGGGCTACACCTTC.

The J gene is TRBJ1-1, the V gene TRBV3-1; D ambiguous. The CDR3 covers 13 residues. Germline CDR1 and CDR2: LGHDT and YNNKEL (reference sequence). Trimming stripped 4 bases from V and 5 bases from J, with 11 bases between. This CDR3 reads CASSPVPGTEAFF. CDR3 in DNA: TGTGCCAGCAGCCCGGTTCCGGGAACTGAAGCTTTCTTT.

The rearrangement uses TRBV3-1 and TRBJ2-5; D unresolved. Trimming cost V 1 base and J 6 bases, with 6 bases left between them. This CDR3 spans 12 amino acids. CDR1 is LGHDT, CDR2 YNNKEL, per germline (reference sequence). Here the CDR3 DNA reads TGTGCCAGCAGCCAAGTCGAGAAGACCCAGTACTTC. It is translated as CASSQVEKTQYF.

The rearrangement uses TRBV29-1 and TRBJ1-1; D is perhaps TRBD1 (5 bases). This CDR3 spans 14 amino acids. CDR1 is SQVTM, CDR2 ANQGSEA, per germline. Trimming cost V 5 bases and J 1 base, with 14 bases left between them. The CDR3 sequence is CSVTNGGWNTEAFF. As DNA, the CDR3 is TGCAGCGTTACAAACGGGGGGTGGAACACTGAAGCTTTCTTT.

The chain couples TRBV30 to TRBJ2-4, with 7 bases that match TRBD1. CDR1 and CDR2 from the germline V gene are GTSNPN and SVGIG (reference sequence). This CDR3 contains 12 residues. V was pared by 5 bases and J by 6 bases, with 4 bases of the junction left unmatched. CDR3 in DNA: TGTGCCTGGGAACAGGGGTTAAACATTCAGTACTTC. Protein product: CAWEQGLNIQYF.

There are many counts of this clonotype. CDR3 DNA: TGTGCCAGCAGCTCCGGACTAGCGGGGGAGACAGATACGCAGTATTTT. Its protein is CASSSGLAGETDTQYF. This chain joins TRBV7-3 and TRBJ2-3; 13 nucleotides agree with TRBD2. Germline V CDR1 and CDR2: SGHTA, FQGTGA. The ends lost 4 bases at V and 3 bases at J; junction bases unmatched: 4. This CDR3 contains 16 residues. Using reference TRBV7-3 and TRBJ2-3 for the parts outside the CDR3, the full variable domain is GAGVSQTPSNKVTEKGKYVELRCDPISGHTALYWYRQSLGQGPEFLIYFQGTGAADDSGLPNDRFFAVRPEGSVSTLKIQRTERGDSAVYLCASSSGLAGETDTQYFGPGTRLTVL.

J is TRBJ1-1 and V is TRBV28, with D possibly being TRBD1 (5 bases). Deletions cut 8 bases from V and 3 bases from J, with 10 bases between. CDR1 is MDHEN and CDR2 is SYDVKM in the germline V gene. This CDR3 spans 12 amino acids. CDR3 DNA: TGTGCCAGCGTTACGGGGGACACTGAAGCTTTCTTT. Its protein product is CASVTGDTEAFF.

The genes are TRBV5-4 and TRBJ1-2, with a possible D match to TRBD1 (5 bases). There are 14 residues in the CDR3. Germline loops: CDR1 SGHNT, CDR2 YYREEE (reference sequence). V shed 2 bases and J shed 2 bases, with 10 bases lying between them. The chain's CDR3 is CASSFQGSNYGYTF. The CDR3 region has the DNA TGTGCCAGCAGCTTTCAGGGATCGAACTATGGCTACACCTTC.

This clonotype has a handful of counts. The rearrangement links TRBV5-4 to TRBJ2-1, with TRBD2 identical over 14 bases. CDR3 length: 17 residues. CDR1 and CDR2 (germline): SGHNT, YYREEE (reference sequence). V lost 4 bases, J lost 4 bases, and 7 bases stayed unmatched. The CDR3: CASSRGTSGGPYNEQFF. In nucleotides, the CDR3 is TGTGCCAGCAGCCGAGGGACTAGCGGGGGCCCATACAATGAGCAGTTCTTC.

Ten or more counts support this clonotype. The chain links TRBV18 to TRBJ1-5; TRBD1 matches 9 bases. Germline lookup yields CDR1 KGHSH and CDR2 LQKENI. J was trimmed by 6 bases and V by 4 bases; bases with no gene match: 7. This CDR3 contains 15 residues. The CDR3 spells CASSRDREGRQPQHF. The CDR3 DNA reads TGTGCCAGCTCACGGGACAGGGAGGGGCGTCAGCCCCAGCATTTT.

This clonotype appeared a few times. The chain links TRBV10-3 to TRBJ1-1, with D tentatively TRBD1 (5 bases). This CDR3 is 13 amino acids long. Germline CDR1 is ENHRY and CDR2 is SYGVKD. The V end lost 0 bases, the J end lost 6 bases, and 8 bases lay between the germline ends. The CDR3 nucleotides read TGTGCCATCAGTGAGTCGGGGGGTGCTGAAGCTTTCTTT. It translates to CAISESGGAEAFF.

This clonotype showed up just a few times. The rearrangement joins TRBV6-6 to TRBJ2-5; 8 nucleotides line up with TRBD1. The CDR3 loop spans 14 amino acids. Per germline, CDR1 MNHNY and CDR2 SVGAGI (reference sequence). V lost 5 bases and J lost 5; bases outside the gene matches: 7. CDR3 protein: CASSTGQGRETQYF. CDR3 nucleotide sequence: TGTGCCAGCAGTACCGGACAGGGTCGCGAGACCCAGTACTTC.

In this sample, this clonotype turned up a few times. J is TRBJ1-5 and V is TRBV6-1; no definite D call. Germline assignment: CDR1 MNHNS and CDR2 SASEGT. This CDR3 contains 14 residues. V lost 7 bases to trimming and J lost 2 bases, with 12 bases between them. CDR3 sequence (DNA): TGTGCCAGCATCGGTGGTCGGGGCAATCAGCCCCAGCATTTT. This translates into CASIGGRGNQPQHF.

A single count supports this clonotype. The chain recombines TRBV28 with TRBJ1-3; D call uncertain. Between the trimmed V and J ends, which lost 6 bases and 2 bases, there was a span of 11 bases. There are 14 residues in the CDR3. In germline, CDR1 is MDHEN, CDR2 SYDVKM. The CDR3 coding sequence is TGTGCCAGCAGCCTAGAGGTGGCTGGAAACACCATATATTTT. Residues: CASSLEVAGNTIYF.

The CDR3 is CASSRGGTRGDEQFF. The CDR3 DNA reads as TGCGCCAGCAGCAGGGGGGGCACCAGAGGGGATGAGCAGTTCTTC. The V call is TRBV5-1, the J call TRBJ2-1, with D possibly being TRBD2 (7 bases). The CDR3 is 15 residues long. Germline V gene sequence: CDR1 SGHRS, CDR2 YFSETQ. V lost 4 bases, J lost 8 bases, and 19 bases lay in between.